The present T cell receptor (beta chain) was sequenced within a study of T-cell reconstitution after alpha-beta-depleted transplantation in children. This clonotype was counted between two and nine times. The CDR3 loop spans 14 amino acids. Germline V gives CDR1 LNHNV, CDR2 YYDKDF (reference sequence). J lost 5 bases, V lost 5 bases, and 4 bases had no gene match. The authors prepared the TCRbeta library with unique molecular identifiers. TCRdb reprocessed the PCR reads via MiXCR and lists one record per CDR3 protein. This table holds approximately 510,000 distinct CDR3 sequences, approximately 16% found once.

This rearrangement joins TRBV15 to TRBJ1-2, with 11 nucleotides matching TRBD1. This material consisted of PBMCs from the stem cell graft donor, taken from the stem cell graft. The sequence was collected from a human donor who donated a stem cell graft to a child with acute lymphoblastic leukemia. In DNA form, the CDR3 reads TGTGCCACCAGCTCGGGACAGGGGGATTATGGCTACACCTTC. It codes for CATSSGQGDYGYTF.